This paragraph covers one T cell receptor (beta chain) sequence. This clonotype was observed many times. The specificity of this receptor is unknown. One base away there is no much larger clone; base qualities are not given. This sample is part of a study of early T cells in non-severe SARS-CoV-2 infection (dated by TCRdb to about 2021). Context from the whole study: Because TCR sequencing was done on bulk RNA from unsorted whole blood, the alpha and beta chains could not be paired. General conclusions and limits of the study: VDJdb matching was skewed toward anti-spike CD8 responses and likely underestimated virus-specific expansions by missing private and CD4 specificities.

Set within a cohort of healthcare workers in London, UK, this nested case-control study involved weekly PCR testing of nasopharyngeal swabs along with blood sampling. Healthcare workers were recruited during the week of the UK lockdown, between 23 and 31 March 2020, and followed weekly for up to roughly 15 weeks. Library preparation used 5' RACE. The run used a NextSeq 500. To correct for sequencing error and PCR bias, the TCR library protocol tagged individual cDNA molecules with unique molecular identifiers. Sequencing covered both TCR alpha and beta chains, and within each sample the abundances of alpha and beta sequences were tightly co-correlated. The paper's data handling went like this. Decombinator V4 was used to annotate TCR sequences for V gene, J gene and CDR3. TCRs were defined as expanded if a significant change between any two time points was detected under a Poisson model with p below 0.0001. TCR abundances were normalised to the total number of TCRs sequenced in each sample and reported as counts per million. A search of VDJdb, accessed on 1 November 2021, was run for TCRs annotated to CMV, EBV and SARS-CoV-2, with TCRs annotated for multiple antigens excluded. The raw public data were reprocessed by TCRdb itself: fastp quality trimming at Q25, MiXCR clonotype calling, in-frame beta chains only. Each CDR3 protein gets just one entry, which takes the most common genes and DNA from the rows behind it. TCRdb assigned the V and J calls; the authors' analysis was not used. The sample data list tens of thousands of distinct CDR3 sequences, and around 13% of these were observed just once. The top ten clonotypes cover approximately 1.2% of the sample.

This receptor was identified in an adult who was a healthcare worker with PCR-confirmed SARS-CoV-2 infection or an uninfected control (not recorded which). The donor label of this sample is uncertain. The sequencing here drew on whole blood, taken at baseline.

The DNA reads as follows: TGCAGCGTTGGCGGACAGACGAATGAGCAGTTCTTC. It is translated as CSVGGQTNEQFF. The chain couples TRBV29-1 to TRBJ2-1; 6 matching bases give a weak D call of TRBD1. As encoded in the germline V gene, CDR1 is SQVTM while CDR2 is ANQGSEA. V lost 4 bases and J lost 7 bases; the stretch between them is 11 bases long. The CDR3 holds 12 amino acids from the cysteine to the phenylalanine. Only the CDR3 region is kept as DNA, spanning 36 bases read in frame from base 1.